The T cell receptor beta chain under discussion was sequenced for a study of T cell changes during pregnancy in multiple sclerosis (dated by TCRdb to the late 2010s). For context, the study as a whole: In women with multiple sclerosis, the researchers looked at how the T cell repertoire shifted as pregnancy progressed.

This clone came up once. No cognate antigen has been identified for it. No quality values exist for individual bases; no much larger clone is one base distant. Libraries were constructed by the immunoSEQ multiplex PCR assay. This is the immuneACCESS table as TCRdb keeps it, with only in-frame sequences that have V and J called. A part of the clones is gone; compared with another copy, unresolved V genes explain less than half, and the rest is unexplained. This sample comprises under 70,000 clones, 85% to 95% of them detected only once. Together, the top ten hold roughly 2.1% of the sample. The CDR3 has 11 amino acids, counting the end cysteine and phenylalanine. Only the CDR3 portion is preserved as DNA: 33 bases, with reading frame beginning at the first base. CDR1 and CDR2 were assigned from the germline V gene (reference sequence) as DFQATT and SNEGSKA. The germline ends are 7 bases apart after V is trimmed by 0 bases and J by 7 bases.

The V and J segments used are TRBV20-1 and TRBJ2-7; no confident D gene assignment can be made. The specimen was peripheral blood, collected in the third trimester of pregnancy. This TCR was recovered from a female donor in good health, enrolled as a control in a pregnancy study. Here the CDR3 is given as CSAREDGEQYF. The DNA reads TGCAGTGCTAGAGAAGACGGGGAGCAGTACTTC.